This note documents a single TCR beta chain sequence. Its specific antigen is unknown. Base qualities are not at hand, and no much larger clone is one base apart. The immunoSEQ Assay, a bias-controlled multiplex PCR, was used to amplify TCRbeta CDR3 regions from genomic DNA. Under the source paper's analysis protocol: Within the assay, amplification of reference gene primers was used to estimate how many nucleated cells each sample contained. To quantify the absolute abundance of each unique TCRbeta CDR3 rearrangement, sequence reads were collapsed and filtered. Productive Simpson clonality was computed per sample as the square root of Simpson's diversity index over productive rearrangements. TCRdb took over this immuneACCESS table, retaining in-frame rearrangements with V and J assigned. Such tables are incomplete; in checked studies, under half of the missing clones stem from an unresolved V gene, and the remainder is unexplained. The DNA gave D and trimming, while V, J and clone size come from that table. The sample has about 290,000 clones on record, around nine tenths of them singletons. The ten most abundant clones make up 11% of the sample.

The data belong to a study of blood T cell repertoires in COVID-19 (dated by TCRdb to about 2020). In terms of the full investigation: Samples from collaborators originated in the United States, Italy and Spain and spanned both the acute and convalescent phases of COVID-19. The repertoires were released in a freely available public database meant as a resource for research on the immune response to SARS-CoV-2. The prospective study material was composed of cDNA or gDNA derived from T cells, B-cell-depleted T cells, or PBMCs. HLA class I and class II types, where available, came from metadata supplied by the sample provider rather than from assay-based typing. Subjects who had been exposed to COVID-19, were actively infected with it, or had recovered from it provided the deeply sampled blood TCRbeta repertoires that made up the dataset. Sample metadata almost always included a de-identified subject ID, COVID-19 status, age in years and sex. Samples came from the ongoing ImmuneRACE study (first 160 participants) plus 1,254 subjects from 6 global collaborators. The study at large found these results: Clinical and demographic metadata were provided uncurated, with the amount varying by source and participant.

One collaborating source in Seattle enrolled patients while the patients were actively infected and followed the patients over time throughout the course of disease. Each collaborating institution followed its own protocols to collect whole blood in K2EDTA tubes. Collaborator samples were shipped for TCRbeta analysis as frozen whole blood, isolated PBMCs, or DNA extracted from either sample type. The sequence was obtained from a young woman with COVID-19, enrolled during active disease. Sequences were obtained from peripheral blood.

For the CDR3, the sequence is CASSPRTGKGYTF. The DNA sequence is given as TGTGCCAGCAGCCCACGGACAGGGAAAGGCTACACCTTC. The chain employs TRBV9 and TRBJ1-2, with 8 junctional bases fitting TRBD1. Reading the germline V gene gives CDR1 SGDLS and CDR2 YYNGEE. Reading from cysteine to phenylalanine, the CDR3 counts 13 amino acids. The DNA shown is the 39-base CDR3, in frame from base 1. Here V drops 4 bases and J drops 8 bases, and the junction holds 7 bases not matched to any gene.